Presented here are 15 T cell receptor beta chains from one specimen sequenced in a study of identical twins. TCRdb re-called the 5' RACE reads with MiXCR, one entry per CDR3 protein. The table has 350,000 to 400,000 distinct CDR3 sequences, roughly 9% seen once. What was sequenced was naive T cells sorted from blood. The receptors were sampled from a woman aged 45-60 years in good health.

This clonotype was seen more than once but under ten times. The CDR3 loop reads CASQPRGAFTDTQYF. The DNA of the CDR3 is TGTGCCAGTCAACCACGGGGGGCCTTCACAGATACGCAGTATTTT. This chain connects TRBV7-2 to TRBJ2-3, with a tentative D call TRBD2 (7 bases). Trimming took 9 bases from V and 2 from J, leaving 18 bases between them. There are 15 residues in the CDR3. The germline gives CDR1 SGHTA, CDR2 FQGNSA.

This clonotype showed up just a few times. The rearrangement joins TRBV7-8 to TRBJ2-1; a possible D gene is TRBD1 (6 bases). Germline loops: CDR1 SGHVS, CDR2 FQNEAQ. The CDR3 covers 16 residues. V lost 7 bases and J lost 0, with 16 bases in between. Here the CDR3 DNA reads TGTGCCAGCACCCCCAGGGGTGCATACTCCTACAATGAGCAGTTCTTC. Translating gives CASTPRGAYSYNEQFF.

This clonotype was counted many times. CDR3 nucleotides: TGTGCCAGCAGGGCGGGAACTTATAGCAATCAGCCCCAGCATTTT. Amino acids: CASRAGTYSNQPQHF. V gene TRBV6-5 combines with J gene TRBJ1-5; D is ambiguous. CDR1 MNHEY and CDR2 SVGAGI come from the germline V gene. The CDR3 runs 15 residues. Trimming removed 6 bases at V and 0 bases at J, with 12 bases between.

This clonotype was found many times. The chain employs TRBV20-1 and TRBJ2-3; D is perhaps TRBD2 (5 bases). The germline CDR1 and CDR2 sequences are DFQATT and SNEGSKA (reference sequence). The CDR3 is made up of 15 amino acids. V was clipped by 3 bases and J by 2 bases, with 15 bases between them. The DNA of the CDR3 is TGCAGTGCTAGTGATTCGAGGGAGAACACAGATACGCAGTATTTT. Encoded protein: CSASDSRENTDTQYF.

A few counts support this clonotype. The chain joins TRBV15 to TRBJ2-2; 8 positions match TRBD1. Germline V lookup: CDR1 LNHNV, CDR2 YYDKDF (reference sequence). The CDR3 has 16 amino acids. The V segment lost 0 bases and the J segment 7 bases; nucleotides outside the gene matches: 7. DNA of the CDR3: TGTGCCACCAGCAGAGATCCAACAGGGGGAATCGGGGAGCTGTTTTTT. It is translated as CATSRDPTGGIGELFF. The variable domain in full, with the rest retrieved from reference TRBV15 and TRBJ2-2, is DAMVIQNPRYQVTQFGKPVTLSCSQTLNHNVMYWYQQKSSQAPKLLFHYYDKDFNNEADTPDNFQSRRPNTSFCFLDIRSPGLGDTAMYLCATSRDPTGGIGELFFGEGSRLTVL.

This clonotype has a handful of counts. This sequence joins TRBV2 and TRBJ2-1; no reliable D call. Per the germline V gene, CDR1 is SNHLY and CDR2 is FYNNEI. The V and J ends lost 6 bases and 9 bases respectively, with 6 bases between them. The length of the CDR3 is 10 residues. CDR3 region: CASRIAEQFF. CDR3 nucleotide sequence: TGTGCCAGCAGGATAGCTGAGCAGTTCTTC.

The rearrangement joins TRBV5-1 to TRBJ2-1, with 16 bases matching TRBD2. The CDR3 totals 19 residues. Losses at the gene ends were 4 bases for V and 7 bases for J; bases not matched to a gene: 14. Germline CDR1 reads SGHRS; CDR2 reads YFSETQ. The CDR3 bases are TGCGCCAGCAGCACCCAGCGGGGACTAGCGGGAGGGCCAGGGAATGAGCAGTTCTTC. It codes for CASSTQRGLAGGPGNEQFF.

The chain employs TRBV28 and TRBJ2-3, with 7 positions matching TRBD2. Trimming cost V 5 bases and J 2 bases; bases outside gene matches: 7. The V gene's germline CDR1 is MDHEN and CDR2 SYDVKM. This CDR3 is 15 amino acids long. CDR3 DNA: TGTGCCAGCAGTCATTCAGCGGGGCACACAGATACGCAGTATTTT. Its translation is CASSHSAGHTDTQYF.

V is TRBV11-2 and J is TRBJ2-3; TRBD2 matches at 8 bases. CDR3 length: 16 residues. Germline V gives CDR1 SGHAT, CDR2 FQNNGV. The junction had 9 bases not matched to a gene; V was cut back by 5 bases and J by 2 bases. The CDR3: CASSPVWTSHTDTQYF. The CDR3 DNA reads TGTGCCAGCAGCCCCGTCTGGACTAGCCACACAGATACGCAGTATTTT.

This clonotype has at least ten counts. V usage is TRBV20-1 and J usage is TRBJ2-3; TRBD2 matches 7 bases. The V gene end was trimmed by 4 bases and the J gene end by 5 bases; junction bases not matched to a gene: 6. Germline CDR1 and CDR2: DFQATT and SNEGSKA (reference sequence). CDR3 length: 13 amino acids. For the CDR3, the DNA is TGCAGTGCTATTGCGGGAGTTGTAGATACGCAGTATTTT. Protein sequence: CSAIAGVVDTQYF.

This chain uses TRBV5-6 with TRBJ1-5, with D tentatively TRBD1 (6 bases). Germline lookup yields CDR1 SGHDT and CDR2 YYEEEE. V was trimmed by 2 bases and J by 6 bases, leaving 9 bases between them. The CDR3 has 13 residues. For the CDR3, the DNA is TGTGCCAGCAGCTTACAGGGATTTCAGCCCCAGCATTTT. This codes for CASSLQGFQPQHF.

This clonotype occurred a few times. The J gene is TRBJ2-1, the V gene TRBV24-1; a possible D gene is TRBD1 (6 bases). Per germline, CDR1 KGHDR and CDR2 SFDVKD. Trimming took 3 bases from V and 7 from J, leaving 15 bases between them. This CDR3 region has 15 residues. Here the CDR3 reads CATSDIQGMLNEQFF. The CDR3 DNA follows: TGTGCCACCAGTGATATACAGGGTATGTTGAATGAGCAGTTCTTC.

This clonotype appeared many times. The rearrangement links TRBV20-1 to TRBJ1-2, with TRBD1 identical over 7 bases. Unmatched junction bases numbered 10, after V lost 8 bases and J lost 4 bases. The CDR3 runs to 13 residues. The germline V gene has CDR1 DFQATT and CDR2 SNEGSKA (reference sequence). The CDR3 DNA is TGCAGTAAACGGGGACAGACCCTCTATGGCTACACCTTC. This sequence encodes CSKRGQTLYGYTF.

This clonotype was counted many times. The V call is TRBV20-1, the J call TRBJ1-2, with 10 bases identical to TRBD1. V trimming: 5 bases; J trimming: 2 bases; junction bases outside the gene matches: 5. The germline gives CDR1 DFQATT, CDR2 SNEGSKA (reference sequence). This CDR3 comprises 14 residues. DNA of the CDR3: TGCAGTGCTCCAGGACAGGGGGGCAACTATGGCTACACCTTC. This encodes CSAPGQGGNYGYTF.

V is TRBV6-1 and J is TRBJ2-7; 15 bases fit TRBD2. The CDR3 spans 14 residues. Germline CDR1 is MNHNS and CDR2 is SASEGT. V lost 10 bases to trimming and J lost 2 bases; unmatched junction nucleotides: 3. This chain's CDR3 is CAIGTSGRTYEQYV. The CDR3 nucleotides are TGTGCCATCGGGACTAGCGGGAGGACCTACGAGCAGTACGTC.